The clone carrying this T cell receptor (beta chain) was observed a single time. This record belongs to a study of blood T cell repertoires in COVID-19. Background on the study: PBMCs, B-cell-depleted T cells, or T cells were the source of the cDNA or gDNA that made up the material.

Assay: immunoSEQ multiplex PCR; the TCRdb copy retains only in-frame clones and omits some. The sample yields about 230,000 clones, over 65% seen once. This CDR3 contains 14 residues. Trimming took 10 bases from V and 1 from J, leaving 15 bases between them. Germline CDR1 reads SNHLY; CDR2 reads FYNNEI. The clonotype comes from a woman in her 70s with active or convalescent COVID-19. The chain couples TRBV2 to TRBJ2-3, with D possibly matching TRBD2 (5 bases). The sequenced sample consisted of peripheral blood. The CDR3 loop is CATEITGGTDTQYF. The CDR3 DNA reads TGTGCCACCGAAATAACCGGGGGCACAGATACGCAGTATTTT.